Listed below are T cell receptor beta chains from one sample, sequenced in a study of blood T cell repertoires in COVID-19. The method was immunoSEQ multiplex PCR; TCRdb's version includes in-frame clones alone and lacks a portion of them. This table has tens of thousands of clones, approximately 80% appearing once. The sample taken for sequencing was peripheral blood. The receptor source for this set is a man over 45 with acute or convalescent COVID-19. Both conserved end residues are part of each CDR3. Fields, in order: clone size, V gene, J gene, D gene, CDR3 protein, CDR3 DNA. A D gene is named only where the DNA matches it firmly. Where a row states a size, it is once, few, many or the class of an expanded clone; other rows omit it.

>-|TRBV19|TRBJ2-1|TRBD2
CASSIPTSGGQGEQFF
TGTGCCAGTAGTATTCCGACTAGCGGGGGCCAGGGAGAGCAGTTCTTC
>few|TRBV28|TRBJ1-4|TRBD1
CASRTGGEEKLFF
TGTGCCAGCCGGACAGGGGGCGAGGAAAAACTGTTTTTT
>-|TRBV19|TRBJ1-1|-
CASRPPGTEAFF
TGTGCCAGTAGACCCCCAGGGACTGAAGCTTTCTTT
>-|TRBV7-8|TRBJ1-6|TRBD1
CASSATGGSYNSPLHF
TGTGCCAGCAGCGCAACAGGGGGCTCCTATAATTCACCCCTCCACTTT
>-|TRBV4-1|TRBJ1-5|-
CASSLLQGNSNQPQHF
TGCGCCAGCAGCCTCCTCCAGGGCAATAGCAATCAGCCCCAGCATTTT
>-|TRBV24-1|TRBJ1-1|-
CATSDSRAMNTEAFF
TGTGCCACCAGTGACTCCAGGGCCATGAACACTGAAGCTTTCTTT
>-|TRBV3-1/TRBV3-2|TRBJ2-5|TRBD2
CASSQDLAGGIQETQYF
TGTGCCAGCAGCCAAGACCTAGCGGGGGGGATACAAGAGACCCAGTACTTC
>-|TRBV3-1/TRBV3-2|TRBJ2-1|TRBD2
CASSPGTSGRVNEQFF
TGTGCCAGCAGCCCTGGGACTAGCGGGAGAGTCAATGAGCAGTTCTTC
>-|TRBV12-5|TRBJ2-1|-
CASGLVGSRRDNEQFF
TGTGCTAGTGGTTTGGTAGGGTCTCGCAGGGACAATGAGCAGTTCTTC
>-|TRBV11-3|TRBJ2-1|TRBD1
CASSPTGQGHNEQFF
TGTGCCAGCAGTCCCACGGGACAGGGACACAATGAGCAGTTCTTC
>-|TRBV18|TRBJ2-7|-
CASSPLITGGGYEQYF
TGTGCCAGCTCACCACTTATTACGGGGGGCGGCTACGAGCAGTACTTC
>-|TRBV6-5|TRBJ2-7|TRBD1
CASRDRDYEQYF
TGTGCCAGCAGGGACAGGGACTACGAGCAGTACTTC
>-|TRBV5-4|TRBJ2-7|-
CASSLEAGSYEQYF
TGTGCCAGCAGCTTGGAAGCAGGCTCCTACGAGCAGTACTTC
>-|TRBV19|TRBJ2-5|-
CASHSLGAETQYF
TGTGCCAGCCACTCCCTGGGCGCTGAGACCCAGTACTTC
>-|TRBV3-1/TRBV3-2|TRBJ1-1|-
CASSQDGEREAFF
TGTGCCAGCAGCCAAGACGGGGAGAGGGAAGCTTTCTTT
>-|TRBV9|TRBJ1-2|TRBD1
CASNLQGAGGYTF
TGTGCCAGCAACCTGCAGGGGGCTGGAGGCTACACCTTC
>-|TRBV4-1|TRBJ2-7|TRBD2
CASSRGAGGDYEQYF
TGCGCCAGCAGCCGTGGGGCCGGGGGGGACTACGAGCAGTACTTC
>-|TRBV18|TRBJ2-3|TRBD2
CASSLIPGTSGREPNTDTQYF
TGTGCCAGCTCACTGATCCCCGGGACTAGCGGGAGAGAACCTAACACAGATACGCAGTATTTT
>once|TRBV2|TRBJ2-3|TRBD2
CASSDGGEGTDTQYF
TGTGCCAGCAGTGACGGGGGGGAAGGCACAGATACGCAGTATTTT
>-|TRBV7-9|TRBJ2-6|-
CGGRISGANVLTF
TGTGGTGGGAGGATCTCGGGGGCCAACGTCCTGACTTTC
>-|TRBV27|TRBJ1-1|-
CASSGPRGTEAFF
TGTGCCAGCAGTGGGCCCCGGGGCACTGAAGCTTTCTTT
>-|TRBV5-1|TRBJ1-3|TRBD1
CASSQGTGGPGNTIYF
TGCGCCAGCAGCCAGGGGACAGGGGGGCCTGGAAACACCATATATTTT
>few|TRBV6-5|TRBJ1-1|-
CASSLELNTEAFF
TGTGCCAGCAGTTTAGAGTTGAACACTGAAGCTTTCTTT
>-|TRBV14|TRBJ2-1|TRBD2
CASSQDPSGRYEQFF
TGTGCCAGCAGCCAAGACCCTAGCGGAAGATATGAGCAGTTCTTC
>-|TRBV10-3|TRBJ2-2|TRBD2
CAIKVSGSSGELFF
TGTGCCATCAAAGTTAGCGGGAGTTCGGGGGAGCTGTTTTTT
>-|TRBV5-1|TRBJ1-6|-
CASSRTGPGDNSPLHF
TGCGCCAGCAGCCGCACAGGGCCCGGGGATAATTCACCCCTCCACTTT
>-|TRBV7-9|TRBJ1-3|-
CASSPRRGYHSGNTIYF
TGTGCCAGCAGCCCCCGGAGGGGCTACCACTCTGGAAACACCATATATTTT
>-|TRBV6-5|TRBJ1-5|-
CASTMGPQPQHF
TGTGCCAGCACCATGGGGCCGCAGCCCCAGCATTTT
>few|TRBV28|TRBJ2-2|TRBD2
CASSLFDLAGGPGELFF
TGTGCCAGCAGTTTATTTGACTTAGCGGGGGGACCCGGGGAGCTGTTTTTT
>-|TRBV11-2|TRBJ1-5|-
CASSRQINQPQHF
TGTGCCAGCAGCAGACAGATCAATCAGCCCCAGCATTTT
>few|TRBV5-6|TRBJ2-5|-
CASSDRLIGQETQYF
TGTGCCAGCAGCGACAGGTTAATCGGCCAAGAGACCCAGTACTTC
>-|TRBV11-3|TRBJ2-7|-
CASSPGGLHYEQYF
TGTGCCAGCAGCCCAGGGGGACTCCACTACGAGCAGTACTTC
>-|TRBV5-1|TRBJ1-2|-
CASSFHGGDLYGYTF
TGCGCCAGCAGCTTCCATGGGGGCGACCTCTATGGCTACACCTTC
>-|TRBV5-4|TRBJ2-5|TRBD2
CASSLLGLAGGPQETQYF
TGTGCCAGCAGCCTACTCGGACTAGCGGGGGGGCCGCAGGAGACCCAGTACTTC
>-|TRBV6-5|TRBJ1-1|-
CASTLRGEAFF
TGTGCCAGCACCCTCAGGGGTGAAGCTTTCTTT
>-|TRBV4-2|TRBJ2-1|-
CASSQSPGYSYNEQFF
TGTGCCAGCAGCCAAAGCCCGGGGTATTCCTACAATGAGCAGTTCTTC
>once|TRBV11-2|TRBJ1-1|-
CASSPGQEDPEAFF
TGTGCCAGCAGCCCTGGCCAGGAGGACCCTGAAGCTTTCTTT
>-|TRBV9|TRBJ2-1|-
CASSVNYNEQFF
TGTGCCAGCAGCGTTAACTACAATGAGCAGTTCTTC
>-|TRBV19|TRBJ2-5|TRBD2
CASSLAGGRETQYF
TGTGCCAGTTCACTAGCGGGGGGACGGGAGACCCAGTACTTC
>-|TRBV5-1|TRBJ2-5|-
CASSLAGWSGTEGGTQYF
TGCGCCAGCAGCTTGGCCGGTTGGAGCGGGACCGAGGGGGGGACCCAGTACTTC
>-|TRBV7-9|TRBJ1-2|TRBD1
CASSLKGARDGYTF
TGTGCCAGCAGCTTAAAGGGGGCTCGTGATGGCTACACCTTC
>-|TRBV30|TRBJ2-3|-
CAWSVRGFTDTQYF
TGTGCCTGGAGTGTGCGCGGGTTCACAGATACGCAGTATTTT
>few|TRBV15|TRBJ1-3|-
CATSRDGLSGNTIYF
TGTGCCACCAGCAGAGATGGGCTCTCTGGAAACACCATATATTTT
>-|TRBV23-1|TRBJ1-1|TRBD1
CASRPGQGANTEAFF
TGCGCCAGCAGACCGGGACAGGGGGCGAACACTGAAGCTTTCTTT
>-|TRBV21-1|TRBJ2-7|-
CASSASWDRSSYEQYF
TGTGCCAGCAGCGCCTCCTGGGACAGGAGCTCCTACGAGCAGTACTTC
>-|TRBV7-8|TRBJ1-1|TRBD1
CASSFTGAKRTAGAFF
TGTGCCAGCAGCTTTACAGGGGCGAAAAGGACTGCGGGAGCTTTCTTT
>-|TRBV9|TRBJ1-4|-
CASSVEAVATNEKLFF
TGTGCCAGCAGCGTAGAGGCGGTTGCAACTAATGAAAAACTGTTTTTT
>-|TRBV6-5|TRBJ1-5|-
CASRRTVSNQPQHF
TGTGCCAGCCGACGGACAGTCAGCAATCAGCCCCAGCATTTT
>-|TRBV4-1|TRBJ1-2|TRBD1
CASSPSRDRINYGYTF
TGCGCCAGCAGCCCGTCCCGGGACAGGATAAACTATGGCTACACCTTC
>-|TRBV5-6|TRBJ1-2|TRBD1
CASSLGTGVYGYTF
TGTGCCAGCAGCTTGGGGACAGGAGTCTATGGCTACACCTTC
>-|TRBV30|TRBJ1-1|-
CAWTYQGVGTEAFF
TGTGCCTGGACCTATCAAGGGGTGGGTACTGAAGCTTTCTTT
>-|TRBV6-5|TRBJ2-3|-
CASNHLDTQYF
TGTGCCAGCAACCACTTGGATACGCAGTATTTT
>-|TRBV7-9|TRBJ2-7|-
CASSPGVRGTSYEQYF
TGTGCCAGCAGCCCTGGGGTTAGGGGGACCTCCTACGAGCAGTACTTC
>few|TRBV5-1|TRBJ1-1|-
CASSLMWQGNTEAFF
TGCGCCAGCAGCTTGATGTGGCAGGGGAACACTGAAGCTTTCTTT
>once|TRBV4-2|TRBJ2-1|-
CASKSGLSYNEQFF
TGTGCCAGCAAGAGCGGGCTCTCCTACAATGAGCAGTTCTTC
>-|TRBV7-2|TRBJ2-1|-
CASSFSAGSKNEQFF
TGTGCCAGCAGCTTTTCTGCCGGGAGTAAAAATGAGCAGTTCTTC
>-|TRBV7-8|TRBJ1-1|-
CATFQAQNTEAFF
TGTGCCACGTTCCAGGCACAAAACACTGAAGCTTTCTTT
>few|TRBV18|TRBJ2-5|-
CASSPQQETQYF
TGTGCCAGCTCACCTCAACAAGAGACCCAGTACTTC
>once|TRBV19|TRBJ2-2|TRBD2
CASDKGLAGENTGELFF
TGTGCCAGTGACAAGGGACTAGCGGGAGAGAACACCGGGGAGCTGTTTTTT